Included here is one TCR beta chain sequence, with context. The CDR3 spans 11 residues. From germline, CDR1 is KGHDR and CDR2 SFDVKD. Trimming left V 4 bases short and J 9 bases short, with 6 bases between. Only in-frame clones appear in the TCRdb table, and some are missing; sequencing was by immunoSEQ multiplex PCR. The table shows about 82,000 clones, with 94% occurring only once. The source of the sample is a study of control samples from healthy donors and cancer patients. Sequenced sample: blood. The gene calls are TRBV24-1 and TRBJ2-1; D is unresolved. The TCR sequence derives from a woman under 30 in good health. In nucleotides, the CDR3 is TGTGCCACCAGTGAGGCCCTTGAGCAGTTCTTC. This translates into CATSEALEQFF.